This T cell receptor (beta chain) was profiled in a study of beta chain features in type 1 diabetes. Study-level findings and limits: Type 1 diabetes patients had VDJ junctions that carried fewer insertions and more deletions.

Every bit of the isolated RNA underwent reverse transcription, so sequencing read expressed TCRB transcripts. Repertoires were generated with immunoSEQ multiplex PCR, while TCRdb's copy carries only in-frame clones and drops some. This table has under 250,000 clones, over 12% appearing once. This clone has more than one count but fewer than ten. No antigen is known for it. Germline V gene lookup returns CDR1 MNHEY and CDR2 SMNVEV (reference sequence). This CDR3 contains 16 residues. V lost 3 bases to trimming and J lost 7 bases, with 18 bases between them. This chain connects TRBV27 to TRBJ1-4, with D possibly being TRBD1 (5 bases). This TCR derives from a woman aged 40-49 years in good health. Sequenced input: naive CD4+ T cells from blood. The DNA for the CDR3 is TGTGCCAGCAGTTTGAGGGCCCCCGGCGGGGGTGAAAAACTGTTTTTT. It encodes CASSLRAPGGGEKLFF.